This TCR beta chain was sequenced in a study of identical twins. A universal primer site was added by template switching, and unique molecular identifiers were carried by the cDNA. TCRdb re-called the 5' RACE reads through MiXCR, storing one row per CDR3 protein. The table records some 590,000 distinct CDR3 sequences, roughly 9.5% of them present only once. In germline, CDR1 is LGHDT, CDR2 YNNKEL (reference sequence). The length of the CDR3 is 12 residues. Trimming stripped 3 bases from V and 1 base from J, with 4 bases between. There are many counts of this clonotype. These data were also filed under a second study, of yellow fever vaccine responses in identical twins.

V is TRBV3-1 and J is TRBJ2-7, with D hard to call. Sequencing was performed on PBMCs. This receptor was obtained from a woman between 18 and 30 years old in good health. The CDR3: CASSQFSYEQYF. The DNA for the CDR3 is TGTGCCAGCAGCCAGTTTTCCTACGAGCAGTACTTC.